This TCR beta chain derives from a study of shared clonotypes between healthy human individuals (TCRdb year 2020). General notes on the study: The cohort comprised a couple of women and a few men aged 18 to 49 years. Per donor, three plates each were used for CD4 naive and CD4 memory, two for CD8 naive, and one for CD8 memory. To estimate repertoire size and how much clonotype sharing occurs between individuals, the study deeply sequenced the blood TCR repertoires of roughly 5 healthy adults. To increase sequencing depth and limit assay-specific biases, TCR repertoire library preparation and sequencing were carried out by different laboratories using diverse techniques. Between about 0.94 and 10 billion PBMCs per donor were obtained by leukapheresis.

Healthy HIV-negative adults with no recently reported acute infections or vaccinations were included as donors. All donors were Caucasian adults living in Nashville, Tennessee, USA. Magnetic negative selection was used to enrich CD4+ T cells, after which naive cells were positively selected on CD45RA and the negative fraction became the memory subset. Blood was obtained by leukapheresis, after which PBMCs were separated by Ficoll-Histopaque density gradient centrifugation and cryopreserved in liquid nitrogen vapor phase. Analytical flow cytometry was used to check the purity and quantity of each magnetically sorted T cell population. Genomic DNA was isolated from every sorted fraction and measured by UV absorbance on a Nanodrop 2000c. A note on this clone: Its antigen remains undetermined. No base-level quality is on record; no much larger clone is a single base apart.

Using the deep immunoSEQ assay, multiplex PCR amplified TCR CDR3 regions from genomic DNA. Extracted genomic DNA from each cell subset was spread evenly across all wells of several immunoSEQ 96-well plates, with each plate serving as a replicate. For sorted subsets, roughly 200 ng of genomic DNA, equivalent to about 30,000 T cell genomes, went into each replicate PCR. Purified libraries were quantified with a Qubit 3.0 fluorometer, sized on a Bioanalyzer 2100, and re-quantified with the KAPA Library Quantification kit. Every immunoSEQ 96-well plate was sequenced on a dedicated single-read 150-cycle Illumina NextSeq 550 flow cell. The original pipeline was this. Because the immunoSEQ output held only junctional sequences and lacked quality scores, the filtering could not match the filtering applied to full-length reads. To assign V/J genes and CDR3, sequences were annotated against IMGT germline references using PyIR, a Python wrapper for IgBLAST v1.9. Any read was removed if the V/J assignment was weak (E-value above 1e-6), the CDR3 was missing, or the read contained stop codons, out-of-frame junctions, or ambiguous translated residues. A V3J clonotype was defined by an identical inferred V gene, J gene, and CDR3 amino acid sequence. Percentage overlap between repertoires was calculated by dividing the number of shared unique clonotypes by the size of the smaller repertoire. RTK rarefaction, the Chao1 estimator, and Recon v2.1 estimates of unobserved clonotypes were used to assess repertoire richness. Generation probabilities were computed with OLGA for all TCRbeta clonotypes obtained by the gDNA method from several donors. The clones in this table, taken by TCRdb from immuneACCESS, are in-frame only. Not every clone is retained; where verified, under half of the shortfall comes from an unresolved V gene, and the cause of the rest is unknown. The V and J calls and clone size come from that table; D and trimming were worked out from the DNA. This sample lists 300,000 or so clones; under 80% were detected once. Around 10% of the sample rests with the top ten.

Findings and caveats that apply to the study as a whole: Pairwise subsampling led to the expectation that sequencing depth would affect the degree of clonotype sharing among donors. The genetic and exposure-history diversity represented was limited by the small number of donors. Sampling was restricted to blood, and TCR repertoires in tissue are likely to differ from TCR repertoires in blood. Incomplete sequencing was indicated by rarefaction of sorted-subset datasets, despite the large sequencing depth. Naive subsets generally had larger estimated clonotype richness than memory subsets. Higher generation probabilities were observed for clonotypes shared by all four sorted-subset donors than for non-shared clonotypes. Across a few donors, roughly 5% of naive CD4, 3.5% of naive CD8, under 2.5% of memory CD4, and 0.4% of memory CD8 clonotypes were shared.

Sequencing used memory CD4+ T cells sorted from blood. Read against the paper, the sample's cell subset or site label means: CD45RA-negative fraction. The TCR originated in a man aged 25 to 40 in good health.

The nucleotide sequence reads TGTGCCAGCAGCTTTGTAAGGGGACAGGGGATGAACGAGCAGTACTTC. Its product reads: CASSFVRGQGMNEQYF. The V gene is TRBV7-9 and the J gene is TRBJ2-7; TRBD1 fits 10 bases in the junction. From a lookup of the germline V gene (reference sequence), CDR1 and CDR2 are SEHNR and FQNEAQ. V is pruned by 3 bases and J by 5 bases, leaving 10 bases of the junction without a gene match. Its CDR3 holds 16 amino acids, cysteine through phenylalanine. Left in the record is the CDR3 DNA by itself, 48 bases read in frame from the first base. The variable domain in full, with residues beyond the CDR3 obtained from the reference TRBV7-9 and TRBJ2-7 genes, is DTGVSQNPRHKITKRGQNVTFRCDPISEHNRLYWYRQTLGQGPEFLTYFQNEAQLEKSRLLSDRFSAERPKGSFSTLEIQRTEQGDSAMYLCASSFVRGQGMNEQYFGPGTRLTVT.